A single sample gave rise to the 5 T cell receptor beta chains below, sequenced in a study of cytomegalovirus exposure and HLA in healthy donors. Use of 60 Vbeta and 13 Jbeta primers characterized the PCR. TCRdb's copy holds only in-frame clones and misses some; the assay was immunoSEQ multiplex PCR. The sample lists fewer than 200,000 clones, approximately 67% occurring once. Material: PBMCs. The origin of the receptors is a woman under 30 in good health and CMV-seropositive.

The chain links TRBV9 to TRBJ1-2; 7 bases line up with TRBD1. The CDR3 loop spans 15 amino acids. V dropped 4 bases and J dropped 1; count of bases not matched to a gene: 7. The V gene's germline CDR1 is SGDLS and CDR2 YYNGEE. The CDR3 loop is CASSIRQGGNYGYTF. The CDR3 bases are TGTGCCAGCAGCATTCGACAGGGAGGTAACTATGGCTACACCTTC.

The chain uses TRBV7-9 and TRBJ1-2; D is unresolved. The CDR3 length is 13 residues. V was trimmed by 5 bases and J by 4 bases, leaving 11 bases between them. From germline, CDR1 is SEHNR and CDR2 FQNEAQ (reference sequence). In nucleotides, the CDR3 is TGTGCCAGCAGCCGCGGATCAACCTATGGCTACACCTTC. Residues: CASSRGSTYGYTF.

The V and J genes are TRBV27 and TRBJ1-5, with TRBD1 identical over 7 bases. This CDR3 has 14 amino acids. Trimming at V came to 3 bases and at J to 4 bases, leaving 3 bases not matched to a gene. Per the germline V gene, CDR1 is MNHEY and CDR2 is SMNVEV (reference sequence). The CDR3, as DNA: TGTGCCAGCAGTTTTGGGACAGCTAATCAGCCCCAGCATTTT. Protein: CASSFGTANQPQHF.

Comment on this clone: The sample has other DNA sequences that encode this CDR3 too. The chain recombines TRBV27 with TRBJ1-5, with a possible D match to TRBD1 (6 bases). V lost 4 bases and J lost 2, with 6 bases in between. The CDR3 runs 13 residues. CDR1 and CDR2 (germline): MNHEY, SMNVEV (reference sequence). CDR3 sequence: CASSWTGNQPQHF. CDR3 nucleotide sequence: TGTGCCAGCAGTTGGACAGGCAATCAGCCCCAGCATTTT.

This rearrangement joins TRBV29-1 to TRBJ1-1, with D possibly TRBD1 on 6 matching bases. The germline V gene has CDR1 SQVTM and CDR2 ANQGSEA. V lost 1 base and J lost 5, with 17 bases in between. The CDR3 totals 15 residues. CDR3 nucleotides: TGCAGCGTTGAAGGTTTATCAGGGGCACATACTGAAGCTTTCTTT. It specifies CSVEGLSGAHTEAFF.